These 22 T cell receptor beta chains were all obtained from the same sample, sequenced in a study of beta chain features in type 1 diabetes. Sequencing targeted expressed TCRB transcripts, as all isolated RNA had been reverse transcribed. Sequencing was performed with immunoSEQ multiplex PCR; in TCRdb, only in-frame clones are kept and a portion is missing. Among about 340,000 clones listed, roughly 8% were seen once. The sequencing sample was made of central memory CD4+ T cells from blood. The receptors were gathered from a woman between 18 and 29 years old in good health.

This chain joins TRBV7-3 and TRBJ2-5; D uncertain. The CDR3 contains 14 residues. The germline CDR1 and CDR2 sequences are SGHTA and FQGTGA. V was clipped by 5 bases and J by 2 bases, with 12 bases between them. As DNA, the CDR3 is TGTGCCAGCAGCCCTAGGACGATACAAGAGACCCAGTACTTC. Its translation is CASSPRTIQETQYF. The entire variable domain, with the rest obtained from reference TRBV7-3 and TRBJ2-5, is as follows: GAGVSQTPSNKVTEKGKYVELRCDPISGHTALYWYRQSLGQGPEFLIYFQGTGAADDSGLPNDRFFAVRPEGSVSTLKIQRTERGDSAVYLCASSPRTIQETQYFGPGTRLLVL.

This clone was observed a handful of times. The chain joins TRBV7-8 to TRBJ2-7; D unresolved. The V gene's germline CDR1 is SGHVS and CDR2 FQNEAQ. The CDR3 loop spans 11 amino acids. The ends were cut back, 2 bases at V and 7 bases at J, with 6 bases in the middle. CDR3 loop: CASSLRLEQYF. CDR3 nucleotides: TGTGCCAGCAGCTTACGGCTTGAGCAGTACTTC.

This chain uses TRBV19 with TRBJ1-5; 7 bases match TRBD1. Trimming removed 7 bases from V and 4 bases from J; junction bases left unmatched: 4. The CDR3 is 13 amino acids. Per the germline V gene, CDR1 is LNHDA and CDR2 is SQIVND (reference sequence). CDR3 protein: CASTGQNNQPQHF. The DNA of the CDR3 is TGTGCCAGTACGGGACAGAATAATCAGCCCCAGCATTTT.

In this sample, this clone turned up a few times. The V and J genes are TRBV7-8 and TRBJ1-1; D ambiguous. The V end was cut by 8 bases, the J end by 1 base, with 14 bases between. The CDR3 totals 14 residues. Per the germline V gene, CDR1 is SGHVS and CDR2 is FQNEAQ. CDR3 nucleotides: TGTGCCAGCGCGAAAGCTGAGGGGAACACTGAAGCTTTCTTT. It yields the protein CASAKAEGNTEAFF.

This clone was counted ten times or more. This sample includes further DNA sequences coding for the same CDR3. This chain links TRBV6-1 with TRBJ2-5; 8 bases fit TRBD1. Germline V CDR1 and CDR2: MNHNS, SASEGT. Germline trimming cut 6 bases from V and 5 bases from J; bases unmatched to any gene: 5. This CDR3 spans 13 amino acids. Here the CDR3 reads CASSPRGRETQYF. CDR3 coding DNA: TGTGCCAGCAGCCCCAGGGGGCGGGAGACCCAGTACTTC.

This rearrangement joins TRBV27 to TRBJ2-4, with D uncertain. V dropped 8 bases and J dropped 6 bases, with 14 bases sitting between them. Germline V gene sequence: CDR1 MNHEY, CDR2 SMNVEV (reference sequence). The CDR3 spans 13 residues. Written as DNA, the CDR3 is TGTGCCAGCGGTGGGCCTAACTTAAACATTCAGTACTTC. It codes for CASGGPNLNIQYF.

This clone has just a few counts. In the same sample, other DNA sequences code for this CDR3. The chain is built from TRBV7-2 and TRBJ2-3, with D unresolved. The CDR3 is made up of 14 amino acids. In germline, CDR1 is SGHTA, CDR2 FQGNSA. V dropped 0 bases and J dropped 0 bases, with 4 bases sitting between them. The CDR3 is CASSLASSTDTQYF. The CDR3 coding sequence is TGTGCCAGCAGCTTAGCGAGTAGCACAGATACGCAGTATTTT.

The chain links TRBV7-8 to TRBJ1-2, with 7 bases that match TRBD1. Germline values: CDR1 SGHVS, CDR2 FQNEAQ. V was pared by 1 base and J by 5 bases, with 4 bases of the junction left unmatched. This CDR3 region has 14 residues. The CDR3 nucleotides are TGTGCCAGCAGCTTAGAACAGGGGTTTTATGGCTACACCTTC. Translated, it gives CASSLEQGFYGYTF.

This clone was counted only a few times. The chain has TRBV18 and TRBJ2-5, with 7 bases fitting TRBD1. The CDR3 sequence is 13 residues long. The germline gives CDR1 KGHSH, CDR2 LQKENI. V lost 3 bases to trimming and J lost 2 bases; unmatched junction nucleotides: 0. The CDR3 DNA follows: TGTGCCAGCTCACCGACAGGGCAAGAGACCCAGTACTTC. Translated: CASSPTGQETQYF.

This clone showed up just a few times. This rearrangement joins TRBV15 to TRBJ2-5; D is undetermined. V gave up 0 bases and J gave up 5 bases, with 10 bases separating them. Germline-derived CDR1 and CDR2 are LNHNV and YYDKDF (reference sequence). The CDR3 spans 14 residues. This CDR3 is CATSRDVGLETQYF. For the CDR3, the DNA is TGTGCCACCAGCAGAGATGTAGGGCTGGAGACCCAGTACTTC.

Only a few counts were recorded for this clone. Given a far larger clone just one base away, this is likely a sequencing read error. The chain carries TRBV4-2 and TRBJ2-1; D unresolved. Germline CDR1 reads LGHNA; CDR2 reads YNFKEQ. This CDR3 comprises 11 residues. With 0 bases removed from V and 6 bases from J, the gap between germline ends came to 0 bases. CDR3 DNA sequence: TGTGCCAGCAGCCAAGACAATGAGCAGTTCTTC. This gives the protein CASSQDNEQFF.

This clone was counted only a few times. The rearrangement joins TRBV5-1 to TRBJ2-1; no clear D gene. The CDR3 sequence is 15 residues long. V was pared by 5 bases and J by 4 bases, with 16 bases between. CDR1 and CDR2 from the germline V gene are SGHRS and YFSETQ. The CDR3, as DNA: TGCGCCAGCAGGCCCCTTATGCTATTATACAATGAGCAGTTCTTC. Amino acids: CASRPLMLLYNEQFF.

A word on this clone: The likely explanation is a read error, given a far larger clone one base away. This chain connects TRBV7-3 to TRBJ1-3; D remains ambiguous. V was clipped by 3 bases and J by 0 bases, with 0 bases between them. From germline, CDR1 is SGHTA and CDR2 FQGTGA. The CDR3 covers 12 residues. For the CDR3, the DNA is TGTGCCAGCAGCTTCTCTGGAAACACCATATATTTT. Its protein product is CASSFSGNTIYF.

The chain employs TRBV6-1 and TRBJ2-7; 7 bases map to TRBD1. Germline V gene lookup returns CDR1 MNHNS and CDR2 SASEGT. The trim removed 6 bases at V and 1 base at J, leaving 3 bases unmatched. The CDR3 runs to 13 residues. The CDR3 reads CASSKTGSYEQYF. The CDR3 nucleotides are TGTGCCAGCAGCAAGACAGGGTCCTACGAGCAGTACTTC.

The rearrangement links TRBV7-9 to TRBJ2-5; weak D call: TRBD1 (5 bases). Trimming shortened V by 5 bases and J by 1 base, and 14 bases separated the two germline ends. The CDR3 runs to 15 residues. The germline V gene encodes CDR1 SEHNR and CDR2 FQNEAQ (reference sequence). The CDR3 nucleotides are TGTGCCAGCAGCGATCTCAGGGAAAGCCAAGAGACCCAGTACTTC. Protein sequence: CASSDLRESQETQYF.

V usage is TRBV9 and J usage is TRBJ2-2; the D gene is possibly TRBD2 (6 bases). V was cut by 0 bases and J by 9 bases, with 18 bases left in between. The germline CDR1 and CDR2 sequences are SGDLS and YYNGEE. The CDR3 spans 16 residues. The CDR3 DNA follows: TGTGCCAGCAGCGTAGGGGTTGGGGACTTCAGCTGGGAGCTGTTTTTT. It encodes CASSVGVGDFSWELFF. The full variable domain, its missing parts supplied by reference TRBV9 and TRBJ2-2, is DSGVTQTPKHLITATGQRVTLRCSPRSGDLSVYWYQQSLDQGLQFLIQYYNGEERAKGNILERFSAQQFPDLHSELNLSSLELGDSALYFCASSVGVGDFSWELFFGEGSRLTVL.

The chain combines TRBV4-3 with TRBJ2-7; D unclear. CDR1 and CDR2 (germline): LGHNA, YSLEER. Trimming removed 1 base at V and 0 bases at J, with 4 bases between. This CDR3 spans 13 amino acids. CDR3 sequence: CASSQVLSYEQYF. The CDR3 DNA reads TGCGCCAGCAGCCAAGTGCTCTCCTACGAGCAGTACTTC.

This clone was counted between two and nine times. Written as DNA, the CDR3 is TGTGCCAGCAGCCCAGCAGGGGCGGGAGCCAAAAACATTCAGTACTTC. The encoded protein is CASSPAGAGAKNIQYF. The rearrangement joins TRBV16 to TRBJ2-4; tentative D call: TRBD1 (6 bases). Trimming removed 4 bases from V and 0 bases from J, with 13 bases in between. Germline values: CDR1 KGHSY, CDR2 FQNENV. This CDR3 is built from 16 residues. The full variable domain, with the rest looked up from reference TRBV16 and TRBJ2-4, is GEEVAQTPKHLVRGEGQKAKLYCAPIKGHSYVFWYQQVLKNEFKFLISFQNENVFDETGMPKERFSAKCLPNSPCSLEIQATKLEDSAVYFCASSPAGAGAKNIQYFGAGTRLSVL.

This clone came up many times. The genes are TRBV10-2 and TRBJ2-5; 13 bases line up with TRBD2. The ends lost 6 bases at V and 3 bases at J; junction bases unmatched: 1. Germline V gives CDR1 WSHSY, CDR2 SAAADI. The CDR3 is 14 amino acids. The CDR3 loop is CASRGLAGEETQYF. The CDR3 DNA reads as TGCGCCAGCAGAGGACTAGCGGGGGAAGAGACCCAGTACTTC.

V is TRBV18 and J is TRBJ2-5, with unresolved D. Germline V gives CDR1 KGHSH, CDR2 LQKENI. The CDR3 sequence is 14 residues long. Trimming left V 3 bases short and J 5 bases short, with 13 bases between. CDR3 protein: CASSPSSTRETQYF. CDR3 coding DNA: TGTGCCAGCTCACCCTCATCTACGCGGGAGACCCAGTACTTC.

This chain uses TRBV5-4 with TRBJ2-1; possibly TRBD1 for D (5 bases). CDR3 length equals 14 residues. Germline assignment: CDR1 SGHNT and CDR2 YYREEE (reference sequence). Trimming left V 3 bases short and J 4 bases short, with 11 bases between. The CDR3 region has the DNA TGTGCCAGCAGCTCCCTAGGGGAATACAATGAGCAGTTCTTC. Amino acids: CASSSLGEYNEQFF. Combining the CDR3 with reference TRBV5-4 and TRBJ2-1 gives the whole variable domain ETGVTQSPTHLIKTRGQQVTLRCSSQSGHNTVSWYQQALGQGPQFIFQYYREEENGRGNFPPRFSGLQFPNYSSELNVNALELDDSALYLCASSSLGEYNEQFFGPGTRLTVL.

This clone was picked up a small number of times. The chain joins TRBV7-8 to TRBJ2-1; 16 nucleotides agree with TRBD2. CDR1 SGHVS and CDR2 FQNEAQ come from the germline V gene. Unmatched junction bases numbered 10, after V lost 5 bases and J lost 9 bases. This CDR3 spans 17 amino acids. CDR3 amino acids: CASSPTGLAGGAGEQFF. The CDR3 region has the DNA TGTGCCAGCAGCCCCACGGGACTAGCGGGAGGGGCGGGTGAGCAGTTCTTC.